This T cell receptor beta chain came from a study of blood T cell repertoires in COVID-19. TCRdb keeps only in-frame clones here, not all; method: immunoSEQ multiplex PCR. The sample carries about 250,000 clones, approximately 90% recorded once. What was sequenced was PBMCs or T cells enriched from blood (not recorded which). This clonotype was obtained from a woman between 45 and 60 years old who had recovered from COVID-19.

For the CDR3, the DNA is TGTGCCAGCAGTTTAAGGTTGGTTGGAGGGGCCTTCTTT. Its translation is CASSLRLVGGAFF. This chain connects TRBV12-3 or TRBV12-4 to TRBJ1-1; the D gene is possibly TRBD1 (5 bases). The CDR3 has 13 amino acids. The V and J ends lost 2 bases and 14 bases respectively, with 18 bases between them.